This TCR beta chain was retrieved from a study of blood T cell repertoires in COVID-19. Study context: The analysed material was cDNA or gDNA that came from T cells, B-cell-depleted T cells, or PBMCs.

Original methodology: It was from reference gene primer amplification that nucleated cell counts were estimated. The assay was immunoSEQ multiplex PCR, and TCRdb's table has in-frame clones only and misses some. Clone size and V and J calls were adopted from that table, with D and trimming inferred from the DNA. The data contain 300,000 to 400,000 clones, roughly nine tenths of them singletons. Germline-derived CDR1 and CDR2 are MNHEY and SVGEGT. The CDR3 is 17 residues long. With 6 bases clipped from V and 3 bases from J, the junction kept 10 bases outside the gene matches. The cohort comprised adults aged roughly 18 to 90 years residing in about two dozen US areas. Each participant's cohort was designated according to participant-reported clinical history.

This clonotype was sampled from a man aged 18 to 30 who had recovered from COVID-19. This sequence joins TRBV6-2 or TRBV6-3 and TRBJ2-3, with 12 bases that match TRBD2. Sequences were obtained from PBMCs or T cells enriched from blood (not recorded which). The CDR3 spells CASSWETSGRLTDTQYF. Here the CDR3 DNA reads TGTGCCAGCAGCTGGGAGACTAGCGGGAGATTAACAGATACGCAGTATTTT.